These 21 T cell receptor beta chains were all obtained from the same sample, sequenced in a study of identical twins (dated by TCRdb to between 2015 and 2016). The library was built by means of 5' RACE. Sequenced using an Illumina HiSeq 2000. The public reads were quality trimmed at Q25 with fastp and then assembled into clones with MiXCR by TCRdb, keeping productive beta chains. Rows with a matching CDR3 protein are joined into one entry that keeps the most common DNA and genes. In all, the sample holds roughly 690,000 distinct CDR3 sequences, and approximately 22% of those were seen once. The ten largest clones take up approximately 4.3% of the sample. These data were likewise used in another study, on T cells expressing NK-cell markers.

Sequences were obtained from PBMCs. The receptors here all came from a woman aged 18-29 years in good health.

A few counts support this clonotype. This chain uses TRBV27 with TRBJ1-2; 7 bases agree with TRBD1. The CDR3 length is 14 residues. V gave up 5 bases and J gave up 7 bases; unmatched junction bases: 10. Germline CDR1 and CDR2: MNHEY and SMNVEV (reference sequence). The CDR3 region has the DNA TGTGCCAGCAGTCTCTCGACAGGGTTAGGTGGCTACACCTTC. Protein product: CASSLSTGLGGYTF.

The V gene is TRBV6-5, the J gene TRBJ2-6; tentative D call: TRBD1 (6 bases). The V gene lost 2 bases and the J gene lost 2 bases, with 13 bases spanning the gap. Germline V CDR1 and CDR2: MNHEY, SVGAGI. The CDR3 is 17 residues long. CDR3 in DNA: TGTGCCAGCAGTTACGAGGCAGGGGACGCTGGGGCCAACGTCCTGACTTTC. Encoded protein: CASSYEAGDAGANVLTF.

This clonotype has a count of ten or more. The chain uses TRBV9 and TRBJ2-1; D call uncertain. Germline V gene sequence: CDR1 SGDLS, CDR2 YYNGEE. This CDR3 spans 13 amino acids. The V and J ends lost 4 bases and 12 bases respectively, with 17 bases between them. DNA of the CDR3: TGTGCCAGCAGCTTTGACCCCTCTTCGTGGCAGTTCTTC. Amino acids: CASSFDPSSWQFF.

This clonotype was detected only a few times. Written as DNA, the CDR3 is TGTGCCAGCAGCGTAGCAGCGGGACGGATCAATGAGCAGTTCTTC. Its protein product is CASSVAAGRINEQFF. The chain links TRBV9 to TRBJ2-1, with 7 bases aligning to TRBD2. V gave up 0 bases and J gave up 6 bases; unmatched junction bases: 6. This CDR3 has 15 residues. Looked up from germline, CDR1 is SGDLS and CDR2 is YYNGEE. Full variable domain (outside the CDR3, taken from reference TRBV9 and TRBJ2-1): DSGVTQTPKHLITATGQRVTLRCSPRSGDLSVYWYQQSLDQGLQFLIQYYNGEERAKGNILERFSAQQFPDLHSELNLSSLELGDSALYFCASSVAAGRINEQFFGPGTRLTVL.

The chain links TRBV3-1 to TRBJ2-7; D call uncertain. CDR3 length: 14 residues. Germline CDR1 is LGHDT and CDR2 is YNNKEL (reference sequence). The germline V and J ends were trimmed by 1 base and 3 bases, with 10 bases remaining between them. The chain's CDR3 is CASSQGPTNYEQYF. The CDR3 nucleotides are TGTGCCAGCAGCCAAGGACCGACCAACTACGAGCAGTACTTC.

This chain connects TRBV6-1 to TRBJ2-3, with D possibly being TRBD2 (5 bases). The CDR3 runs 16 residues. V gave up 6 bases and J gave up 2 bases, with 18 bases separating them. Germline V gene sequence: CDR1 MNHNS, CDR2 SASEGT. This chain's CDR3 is CASSKFEGRFTDTQYF. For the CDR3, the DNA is TGTGCCAGCAGCAAATTCGAGGGCCGTTTCACAGATACGCAGTATTTT.

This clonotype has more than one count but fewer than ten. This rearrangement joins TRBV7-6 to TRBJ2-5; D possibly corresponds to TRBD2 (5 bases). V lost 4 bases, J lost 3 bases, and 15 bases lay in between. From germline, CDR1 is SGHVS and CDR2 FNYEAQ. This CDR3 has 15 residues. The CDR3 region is CASSSTNGNEETQYF. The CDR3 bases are TGTGCCAGCAGCTCGACGAACGGGAACGAAGAGACCCAGTACTTC.

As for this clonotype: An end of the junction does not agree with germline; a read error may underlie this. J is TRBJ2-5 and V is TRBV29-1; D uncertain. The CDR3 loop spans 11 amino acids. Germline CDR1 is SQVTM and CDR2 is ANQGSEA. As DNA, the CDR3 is TGCAGCGTTCCCGGCCAAGAGACCCAGCACTTC. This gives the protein CSVPGQETQHF.

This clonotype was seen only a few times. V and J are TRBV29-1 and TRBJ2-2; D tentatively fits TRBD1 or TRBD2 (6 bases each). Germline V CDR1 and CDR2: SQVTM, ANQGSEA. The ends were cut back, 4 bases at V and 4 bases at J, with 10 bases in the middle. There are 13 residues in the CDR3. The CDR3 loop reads CSVGGGGTGELFF. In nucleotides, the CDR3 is TGCAGCGTTGGAGGGGGAGGCACCGGGGAGCTGTTTTTT.

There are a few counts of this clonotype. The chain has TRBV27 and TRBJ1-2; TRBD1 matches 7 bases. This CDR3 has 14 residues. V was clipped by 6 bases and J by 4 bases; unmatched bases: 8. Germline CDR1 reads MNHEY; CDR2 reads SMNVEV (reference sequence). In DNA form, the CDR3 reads TGTGCCAGCAGCATCCGACAGGGACGCTATGGCTACACCTTC. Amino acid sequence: CASSIRQGRYGYTF.

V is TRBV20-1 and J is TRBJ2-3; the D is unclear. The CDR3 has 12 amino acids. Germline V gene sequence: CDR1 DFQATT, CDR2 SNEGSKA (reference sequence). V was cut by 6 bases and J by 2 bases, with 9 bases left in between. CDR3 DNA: TGCAGTGCGGGAAGCATCACAGATACGCAGTATTTT. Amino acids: CSAGSITDTQYF.

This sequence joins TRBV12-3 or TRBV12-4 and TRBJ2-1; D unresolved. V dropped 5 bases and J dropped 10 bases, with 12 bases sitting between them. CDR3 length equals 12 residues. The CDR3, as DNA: TGTGCCAGCAGTCCCCCTGTATACGAGCAGTTCTTC. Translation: CASSPPVYEQFF.

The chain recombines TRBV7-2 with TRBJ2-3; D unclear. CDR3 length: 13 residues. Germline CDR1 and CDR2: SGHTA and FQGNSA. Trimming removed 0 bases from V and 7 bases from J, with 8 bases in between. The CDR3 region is CASSLARPNTQYF. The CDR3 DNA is TGTGCCAGCAGCTTAGCGCGACCCAATACGCAGTATTTT.

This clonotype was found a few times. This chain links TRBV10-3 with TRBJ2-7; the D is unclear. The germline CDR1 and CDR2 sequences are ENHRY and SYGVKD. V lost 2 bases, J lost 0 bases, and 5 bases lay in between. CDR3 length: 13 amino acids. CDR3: CAISEHSSYEQYF. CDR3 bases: TGTGCCATCAGTGAGCATAGCTCCTACGAGCAGTACTTC.

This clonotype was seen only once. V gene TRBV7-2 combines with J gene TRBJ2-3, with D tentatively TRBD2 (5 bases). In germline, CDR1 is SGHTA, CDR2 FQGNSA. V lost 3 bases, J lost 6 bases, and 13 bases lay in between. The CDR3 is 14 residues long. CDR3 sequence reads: CASSFYRRPDTQYF. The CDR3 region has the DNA TGTGCCAGCAGCTTTTATCGGAGGCCGGATACGCAGTATTTT.

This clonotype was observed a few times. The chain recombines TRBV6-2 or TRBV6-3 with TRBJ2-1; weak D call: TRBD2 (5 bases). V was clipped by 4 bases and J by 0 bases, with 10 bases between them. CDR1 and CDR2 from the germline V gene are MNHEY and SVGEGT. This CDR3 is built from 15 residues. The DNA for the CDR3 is TGTGCCAGCAGTTCAAGCGGACGCTCCTACAATGAGCAGTTCTTC. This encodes CASSSSGRSYNEQFF.

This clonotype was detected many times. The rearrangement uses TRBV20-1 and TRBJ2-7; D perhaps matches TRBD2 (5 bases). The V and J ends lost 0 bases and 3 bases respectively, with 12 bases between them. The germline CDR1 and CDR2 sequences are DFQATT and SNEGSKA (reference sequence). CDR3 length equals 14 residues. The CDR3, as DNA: TGCAGTGCTAGAGATCCGAGGGCAGACTACGAGCAGTACTTC. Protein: CSARDPRADYEQYF.

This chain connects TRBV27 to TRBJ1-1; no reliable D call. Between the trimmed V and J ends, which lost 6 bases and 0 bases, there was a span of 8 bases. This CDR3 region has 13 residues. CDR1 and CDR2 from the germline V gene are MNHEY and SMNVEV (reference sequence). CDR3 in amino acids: CASRGRVNTEAFF. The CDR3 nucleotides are TGTGCCAGCAGAGGGAGGGTGAACACTGAAGCTTTCTTT.

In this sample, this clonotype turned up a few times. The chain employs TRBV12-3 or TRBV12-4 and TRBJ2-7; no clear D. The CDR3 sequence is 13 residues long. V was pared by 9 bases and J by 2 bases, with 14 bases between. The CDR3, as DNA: TGTGCCAGTGGGAAGGGATCGACCTACGAGCAGTACTTC. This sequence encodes CASGKGSTYEQYF.

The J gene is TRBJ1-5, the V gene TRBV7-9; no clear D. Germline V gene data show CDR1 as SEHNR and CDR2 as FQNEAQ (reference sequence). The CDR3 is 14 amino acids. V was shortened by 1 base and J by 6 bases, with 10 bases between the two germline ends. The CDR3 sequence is CASSLDTLFQPQHF. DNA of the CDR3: TGTGCCAGCAGCTTAGACACATTATTTCAGCCCCAGCATTTT.

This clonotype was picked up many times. The CDR3, as DNA: TGCAGTGCTAACTTAGCGGGGGGGCTAGTTGAGCAGTTCTTC. It yields the protein CSANLAGGLVEQFF. The chain is built from TRBV20-1 and TRBJ2-1, with 11 nucleotides matching TRBD2. V shed 4 bases, J shed 9 bases, and the junction held 8 bases outside the gene matches. The germline gives CDR1 DFQATT, CDR2 SNEGSKA (reference sequence). This CDR3 spans 14 amino acids.